This TCR beta chain emerged from a study of blood T cell repertoires in COVID-19. Study-level background: Material from acute and convalescent COVID-19 was sourced from the United States, Italy and Spain. Sources were T cells, B-cell-depleted T cells, or PBMCs; the material itself was cDNA or gDNA.

Authors' methods: Counts of nucleated cells, estimated from reference gene primer amplification, were obtained. Some clones are missing from TCRdb's copy, which holds only in-frame ones; the method was immunoSEQ multiplex PCR. D and trimming were read from the DNA, whereas the V and J calls and clone size are those reported in that table. The sample yields 55,000 to 65,000 clones, 70% to 85% seen once. This clone was picked up one time. The CDR3 consists of 13 residues. The germline V gene has CDR1 MNHEY and CDR2 SVGAGI. Trimming pared 7 bases from V and 4 bases from J, leaving 10 bases between. Sequences were obtained from peripheral blood. The sequence derives from a man between 60 and 75 years old with acute or convalescent COVID-19. The chain employs TRBV6-5 and TRBJ2-2; possible D gene TRBD1, 6 bases. The CDR3 reads CASIRQATGELFF. CDR3 nucleotides: TGTGCCAGCATTAGACAGGCCACCGGGGAGCTGTTTTTT.